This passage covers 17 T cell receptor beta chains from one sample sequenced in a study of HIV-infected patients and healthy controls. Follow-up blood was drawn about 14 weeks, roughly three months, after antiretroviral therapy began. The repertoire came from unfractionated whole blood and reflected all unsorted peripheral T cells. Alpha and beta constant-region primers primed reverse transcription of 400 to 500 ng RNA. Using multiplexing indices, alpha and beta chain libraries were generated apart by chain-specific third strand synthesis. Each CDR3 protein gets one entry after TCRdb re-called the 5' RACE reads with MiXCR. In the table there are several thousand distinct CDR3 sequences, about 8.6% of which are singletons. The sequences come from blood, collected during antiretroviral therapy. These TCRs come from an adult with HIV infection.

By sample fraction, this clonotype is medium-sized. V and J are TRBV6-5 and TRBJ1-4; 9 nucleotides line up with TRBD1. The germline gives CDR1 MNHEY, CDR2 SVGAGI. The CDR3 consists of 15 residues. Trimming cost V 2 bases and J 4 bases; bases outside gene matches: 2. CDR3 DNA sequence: TGTGCCAGCAGTTACGGACAGGGGAATAATGAAAAACTGTTTTTT. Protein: CASSYGQGNNEKLFF.

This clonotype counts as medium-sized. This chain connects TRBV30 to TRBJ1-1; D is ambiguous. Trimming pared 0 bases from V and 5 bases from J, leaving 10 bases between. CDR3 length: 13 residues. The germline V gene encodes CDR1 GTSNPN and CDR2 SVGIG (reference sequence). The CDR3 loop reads CAWSVRALTEAFF. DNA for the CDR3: TGTGCCTGGAGTGTACGGGCCTTAACTGAAGCTTTCTTT.

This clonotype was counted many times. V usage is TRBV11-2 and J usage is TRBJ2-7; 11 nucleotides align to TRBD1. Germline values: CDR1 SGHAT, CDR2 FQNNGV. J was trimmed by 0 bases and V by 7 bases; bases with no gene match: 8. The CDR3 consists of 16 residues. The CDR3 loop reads CASTPAGTGGSYEQYF. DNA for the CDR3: TGTGCCAGCACCCCCGCCGGGACAGGGGGCTCCTACGAGCAGTACTTC.

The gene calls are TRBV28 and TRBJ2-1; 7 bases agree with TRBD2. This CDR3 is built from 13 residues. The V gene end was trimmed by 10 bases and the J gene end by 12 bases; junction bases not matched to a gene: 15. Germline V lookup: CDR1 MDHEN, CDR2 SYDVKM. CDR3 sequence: CATFPSGEGRQFF. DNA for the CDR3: TGTGCCACCTTCCCGAGCGGGGAGGGAAGGCAGTTCTTC. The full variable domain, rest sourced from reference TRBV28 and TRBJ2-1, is DVKVTQSSRYLVKRTGEKVFLECVQDMDHENMFWYRQDPGLGLRLIYFSYDVKMKEKGDIPEGYSVSREKKERFSLILESASTNQTSMYLCATFPSGEGRQFFGPGTRLTVL.

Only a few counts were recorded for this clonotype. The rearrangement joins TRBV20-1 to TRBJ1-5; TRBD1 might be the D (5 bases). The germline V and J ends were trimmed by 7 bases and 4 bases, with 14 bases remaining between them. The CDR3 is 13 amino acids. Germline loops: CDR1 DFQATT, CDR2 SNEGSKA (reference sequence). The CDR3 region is CSVVDRGNQPQHF. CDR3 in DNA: TGCAGTGTGGTAGATAGGGGAAATCAGCCCCAGCATTTT.

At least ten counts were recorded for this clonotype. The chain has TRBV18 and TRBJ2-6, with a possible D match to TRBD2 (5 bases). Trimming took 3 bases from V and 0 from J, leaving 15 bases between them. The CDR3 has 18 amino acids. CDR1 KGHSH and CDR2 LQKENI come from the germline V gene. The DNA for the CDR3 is TGTGCCAGCTCACCGCGGCCAGGAGGAATCTCTGGGGCCAACGTCCTGACTTTC. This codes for CASSPRPGGISGANVLTF.

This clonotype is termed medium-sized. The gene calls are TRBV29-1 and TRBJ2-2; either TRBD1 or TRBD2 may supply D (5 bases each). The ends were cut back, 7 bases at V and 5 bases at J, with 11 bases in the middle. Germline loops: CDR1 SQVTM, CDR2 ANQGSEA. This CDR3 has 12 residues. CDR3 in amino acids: CSAERGTGELFF. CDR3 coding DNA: TGCAGCGCTGAGAGGGGTACCGGGGAGCTGTTTTTT.

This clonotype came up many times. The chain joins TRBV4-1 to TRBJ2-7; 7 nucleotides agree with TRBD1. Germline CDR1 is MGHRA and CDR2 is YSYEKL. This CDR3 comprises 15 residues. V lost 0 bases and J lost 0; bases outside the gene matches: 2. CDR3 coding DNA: TGCGCCAGCAGCCAAGACAGGGGGTCCTCCTACGAGCAGTACTTC. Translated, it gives CASSQDRGSSYEQYF.

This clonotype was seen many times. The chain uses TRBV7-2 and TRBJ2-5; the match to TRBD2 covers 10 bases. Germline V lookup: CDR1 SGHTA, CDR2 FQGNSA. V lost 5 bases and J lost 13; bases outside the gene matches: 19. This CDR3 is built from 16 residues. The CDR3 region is CASSPPGVSGGTQLYF. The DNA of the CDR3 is TGTGCCAGCAGCCCCCCCGGGGTTAGCGGGGGGACTCAGCTGTACTTC.

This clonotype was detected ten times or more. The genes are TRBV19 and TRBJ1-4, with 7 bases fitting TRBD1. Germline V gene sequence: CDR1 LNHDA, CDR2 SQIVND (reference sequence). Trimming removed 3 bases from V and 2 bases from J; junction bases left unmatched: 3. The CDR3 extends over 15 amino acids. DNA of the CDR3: TGTGCCAGTAGTATCCCGGGACAGACTAATGAAAAACTGTTTTTT. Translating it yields CASSIPGQTNEKLFF.

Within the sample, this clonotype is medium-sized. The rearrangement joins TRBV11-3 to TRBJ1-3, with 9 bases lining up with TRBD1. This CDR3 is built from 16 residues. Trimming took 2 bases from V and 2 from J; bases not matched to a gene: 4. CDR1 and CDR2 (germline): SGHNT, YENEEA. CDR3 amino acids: CASSLPGQGPGNTIYF. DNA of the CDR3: TGTGCCAGCAGCTTACCGGGACAGGGCCCTGGAAACACCATATATTTT.

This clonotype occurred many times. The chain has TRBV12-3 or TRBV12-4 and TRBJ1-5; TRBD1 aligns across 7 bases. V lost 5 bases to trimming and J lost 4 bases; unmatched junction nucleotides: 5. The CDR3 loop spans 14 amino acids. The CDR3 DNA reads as TGTGCCAGCAGTATGACAGGGACTAATCAGCCCCAGCATTTT. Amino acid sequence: CASSMTGTNQPQHF.

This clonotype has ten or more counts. CDR3 bases: TGTGCCATCAGTGAGTCACATAGCAATCAGCCCCAGCATTTT. It translates to CAISESHSNQPQHF. V and J are TRBV10-3 and TRBJ1-5, with D hard to call. The CDR3 covers 14 residues. Per the germline V gene, CDR1 is ENHRY and CDR2 is SYGVKD. The V end was cut by 0 bases, the J end by 0 bases, with 3 bases between.

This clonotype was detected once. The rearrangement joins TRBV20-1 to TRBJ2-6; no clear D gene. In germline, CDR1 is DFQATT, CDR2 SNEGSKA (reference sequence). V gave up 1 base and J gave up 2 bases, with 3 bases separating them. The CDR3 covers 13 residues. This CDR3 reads CSARATGANVLTF. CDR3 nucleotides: TGCAGTGCTAGAGCCACTGGGGCCAACGTCCTGACTTTC.

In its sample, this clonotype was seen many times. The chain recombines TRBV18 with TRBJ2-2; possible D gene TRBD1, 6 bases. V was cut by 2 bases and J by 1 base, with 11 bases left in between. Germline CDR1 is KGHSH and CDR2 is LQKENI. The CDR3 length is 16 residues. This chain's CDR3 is CASSPAGAMNTGELFF. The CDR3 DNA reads TGTGCCAGCTCACCAGCAGGGGCGATGAACACCGGGGAGCTGTTTTTT.

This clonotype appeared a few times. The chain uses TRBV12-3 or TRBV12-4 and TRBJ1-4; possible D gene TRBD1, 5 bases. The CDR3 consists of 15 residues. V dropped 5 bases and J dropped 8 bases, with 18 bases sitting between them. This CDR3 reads CASSGRDGRREKLFF. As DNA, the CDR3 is TGTGCCAGCAGTGGAAGGGACGGCCGCAGGGAAAAACTGTTTTTT.

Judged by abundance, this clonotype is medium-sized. The chain's CDR3 is CASSSQPGTETNEQFF. As DNA, the CDR3 is TGCGCCAGCAGCTCCCAGCCCGGGACAGAAACCAATGAGCAGTTCTTC. This chain links TRBV5-1 with TRBJ2-1, with 7 bases aligning to TRBD1. With V trimmed by 3 bases and J by 6 bases, 12 bases remained unmatched. The CDR3 length is 16 residues. Germline V gene sequence: CDR1 SGHRS, CDR2 YFSETQ.